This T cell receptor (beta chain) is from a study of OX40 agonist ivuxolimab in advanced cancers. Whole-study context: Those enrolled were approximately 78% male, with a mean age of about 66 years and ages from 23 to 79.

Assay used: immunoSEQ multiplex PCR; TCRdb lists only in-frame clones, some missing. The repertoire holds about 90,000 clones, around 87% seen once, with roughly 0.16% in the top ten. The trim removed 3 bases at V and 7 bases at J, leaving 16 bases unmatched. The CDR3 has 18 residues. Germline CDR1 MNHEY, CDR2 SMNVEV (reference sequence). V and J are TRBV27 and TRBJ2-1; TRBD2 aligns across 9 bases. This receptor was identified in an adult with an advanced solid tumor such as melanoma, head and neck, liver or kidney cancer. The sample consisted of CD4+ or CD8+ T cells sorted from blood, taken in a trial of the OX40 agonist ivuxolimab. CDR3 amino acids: CASSLAPRAGGLENEQFF. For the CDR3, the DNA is TGTGCCAGCAGTTTGGCCCCACGAGCGGGAGGCTTGGAAAATGAGCAGTTCTTC.